Below, one T cell receptor (beta chain) is given with its context. The V and J ends lost 1 base and 4 bases respectively, with 7 bases between them. Germline V lookup: CDR1 LNHDA, CDR2 SQIVND (reference sequence). The CDR3 consists of 14 residues. These data originate in a study of blood T cell repertoires in COVID-19. Study at large: The cDNA or gDNA used as material had been derived from T cells, B-cell-depleted T cells, or PBMCs.

TCRdb's table, derived via immunoSEQ multiplex PCR, lists solely in-frame clones and lacks some. Altogether about 140,000 clones are present, over 75% being singletons, with the ten largest covering 5%. What was sequenced was peripheral blood. The gene calls are TRBV19 and TRBJ2-2, with a possible D match to TRBD1 (5 bases). The sequence was collected from a woman in her fifties or sixties with acute or convalescent COVID-19. Here the CDR3 reads CASSIARGTGELFF. CDR3 coding DNA: TGTGCCAGTAGTATAGCTAGGGGCACCGGGGAGCTGTTTTTT. Together with reference TRBV19 and TRBJ2-2, the CDR3 gives the full variable domain: DGGITQSPKYLFRKEGQNVTLSCEQNLNHDAMYWYRQDPGQGLRLIYYSQIVNDFQKGDIAEGYSVSREKKESFPLTVTSAQKNPTAFYLCASSIARGTGELFFGEGSRLTVL.